Each of the 5 T cell receptor beta chains below was sequenced from the same sample in a study of cytomegalovirus exposure and HLA in healthy donors. PCR involved 60 Vbeta and 13 Jbeta primers. Sequencing used immunoSEQ multiplex PCR; TCRdb keeps in-frame clones, though not all of them. The sample holds fewer than 200,000 clones; around 80% are singletons and the top ten take about a tenth. The sequenced sample was PBMCs. The receptors originated from a man in his late teens or twenties in good health and CMV-seropositive.

The chain combines TRBV5-1 with TRBJ1-4, with TRBD1 matching 10 bases. Germline trimming cut 4 bases from V and 7 bases from J; bases unmatched to any gene: 4. The CDR3 is made up of 14 amino acids. Germline V gene lookup returns CDR1 SGHRS and CDR2 YFSETQ. The DNA for the CDR3 is TGCGCCAGCAGCGACGACAGGGGGCGTGAAAAACTGTTTTTT. Translated, it gives CASSDDRGREKLFF.

This clone was seen only a few times. The CDR3 DNA reads TGTGCCAGTAGTATTCGAAACCGCGGCTCTGGAAACACCATATATTTT. Protein: CASSIRNRGSGNTIYF. This rearrangement joins TRBV19 to TRBJ1-3; D ambiguous. V shed 3 bases and J shed 0 bases, with 12 bases lying between them. CDR1 is LNHDA, CDR2 SQIVND, per germline (reference sequence). CDR3 size: 16 residues.

V and J are TRBV9 and TRBJ1-2; maybe TRBD1 (6 bases). Germline V lookup: CDR1 SGDLS, CDR2 YYNGEE. Trimming shortened V by 3 bases and J by 0 bases, and 18 bases separated the two germline ends. The CDR3 extends over 17 amino acids. Here the CDR3 reads CASSDQLDSRANYGYTF. The CDR3 bases are TGTGCCAGCAGCGATCAATTGGACAGCAGAGCTAACTATGGCTACACCTTC.

This chain joins TRBV27 and TRBJ2-1; 13 bases are shared with TRBD2. CDR1 is MNHEY and CDR2 is SMNVEV in the germline V gene (reference sequence). CDR3 length equals 14 residues. The V and J ends lost 6 bases and 6 bases, in that order; junction bases with no gene match: 2. CDR3 sequence (DNA): TGTGCCAGCAGACTAGCGGGAGGGATCAATGAGCAGTTCTTC. Protein: CASRLAGGINEQFF.

The genes are TRBV6-4 and TRBJ2-3; D perhaps matches TRBD2 (5 bases). The ends were cut back, 6 bases at V and 2 bases at J, with 18 bases in the middle. The V gene's germline CDR1 is MRHNA and CDR2 SNTAGT. This CDR3 region has 16 residues. This CDR3 reads CASSPTDFLITDTQYF. CDR3 DNA sequence: TGTGCCAGCAGCCCCACGGACTTCTTAATCACAGATACGCAGTATTTT.